This entry lists 27 T cell receptor beta chains sequenced from one sample in a study of vaccination effects on CD4 cells after COVID-19. An approximately 10-day culture period preceded the isolation of CD4+ T cells. Participants got two doses of BNT162b2 or mRNA-1273 vaccine. The antigens for these receptors are not known. This table comes from immunoSEQ multiplex PCR, and its TCRdb copy is limited to in-frame clones, with some not included. The sample yields around 69,000 clones, over 75% seen once. The specimen was CD4+ T cells from PBMCs cultured without peptide, collected after COVID-19 vaccination. These receptors were collected from a human donor who received a COVID-19 vaccine.

V is TRBV5-1 and J is TRBJ1-3; no reliable D call. CDR1 SGHRS and CDR2 YFSETQ come from the germline V gene. The length of the CDR3 is 14 residues. V lost 4 bases and J lost 2, with 10 bases in between. CDR3 nucleotide sequence: TGCGCCAGCAGCCACAAGGGAACTGGAAACACCATATATTTT. Translating it yields CASSHKGTGNTIYF. The full variable domain, its missing parts supplied by reference TRBV5-1 and TRBJ1-3, is KAGVTQTPRYLIKTRGQQVTLSCSPISGHRSVSWYQQTPGQGLQFLFEYFSETQRNKGNFPGRFSGRQFSNSRSEMNVSTLELGDSALYLCASSHKGTGNTIYFGEGSWLTVV.

The J gene is TRBJ1-3, the V gene TRBV3-1 (or the pseudogene TRBV3-2); perhaps TRBD1 as D (6 bases). The germline CDR1 and CDR2 sequences are LGHDT and YNNKEL (reference sequence). The CDR3 length is 13 residues. V gave up 9 bases and J gave up 6 bases, with 15 bases separating them. The CDR3 region has the DNA TGTGCCAGTACACCGGGACACCAAAACACCATATATTTT. Encoded protein: CASTPGHQNTIYF.

This chain uses TRBV10-3 with TRBJ1-3; no firm D call. The CDR3 length is 15 residues. V lost 4 bases, J lost 0 bases, and 10 bases lay in between. Germline assignment: CDR1 ENHRY and CDR2 SYGVKD. CDR3 protein: CAISGTPYSGNTIYF. CDR3 nucleotide sequence: TGTGCCATCAGTGGAACACCGTACTCTGGAAACACCATATATTTT.

This sequence joins TRBV5-6 and TRBJ2-2, with TRBD1 as a possible D gene (6 bases). The CDR3 sequence is 16 residues long. V was shortened by 4 bases and J by 0 bases, with 13 bases between the two germline ends. Germline-derived CDR1 and CDR2 are SGHDT and YYEEEE. The chain's CDR3 is CASSRLQGANTGELFF. The CDR3 DNA is TGTGCCAGCAGCCGACTACAGGGCGCGAACACCGGGGAGCTGTTTTTT.

The chain combines TRBV2 with TRBJ2-5; 9 bases match TRBD2. Germline V lookup: CDR1 SNHLY, CDR2 FYNNEI. V lost 6 bases to trimming and J lost 1 base; unmatched junction nucleotides: 3. The CDR3 consists of 14 residues. The CDR3 here is CASRATSGQETQYF. In DNA, the CDR3 is TGTGCCAGCAGGGCGACTAGCGGCCAAGAGACCCAGTACTTC. The variable domain in full, completed from reference TRBV2 and TRBJ2-5, reads EPEVTQTPSHQVTQMGQEVILRCVPISNHLYFYWYRQILGQKVEFLVSFYNNEISEKSEIFDDQFSVERPDGSNFTLKIRSTKLEDSAMYFCASRATSGQETQYFGPGTRLLVL.

Only a few counts were recorded for this clone. This chain joins TRBV27 and TRBJ1-6, with D perhaps matching TRBD1 (6 bases). The CDR3 covers 15 residues. CDR1 and CDR2 from the germline V gene are MNHEY and SMNVEV (reference sequence). Trimming took 0 bases from V and 9 from J, leaving 12 bases between them. This CDR3 reads CASSLSWGASSPLHF. In DNA, the CDR3 is TGTGCCAGCAGTTTATCGTGGGGGGCTAGTTCACCCCTCCACTTT.

A single count supports this clone. The V and J genes are TRBV29-1 and TRBJ1-1, with D possibly TRBD1 on 6 matching bases. CDR1 is SQVTM and CDR2 is ANQGSEA in the germline V gene. This CDR3 has 13 amino acids. Trimming took off 5 bases at V and 4 bases at J, with 14 bases between the two ends. The CDR3 sequence: CSVRGGAGTEAFF. The CDR3 nucleotides are TGCAGCGTTCGAGGGGGGGCGGGCACTGAAGCTTTCTTT.

The V call is TRBV7-2, the J call TRBJ2-2; possible D gene TRBD2, 5 bases. The CDR3 length is 13 residues. V was cut by 5 bases and J by 4 bases, with 8 bases left in between. CDR1 and CDR2 from the germline V gene are SGHTA and FQGNSA. CDR3 residues: CASSREFTGELFF. The CDR3 coding sequence is TGTGCCAGCAGCCGGGAATTCACCGGGGAGCTGTTTTTT.

The chain links TRBV6-5 to TRBJ1-3; tentatively, D is TRBD1 (5 bases). There are 14 residues in the CDR3. V was trimmed by 8 bases and J by 0 bases, leaving 11 bases between them. Per the germline V gene, CDR1 is MNHEY and CDR2 is SVGAGI. CDR3: CASGARVSGNTIYF. The CDR3 bases are TGTGCCAGCGGGGCAAGGGTCTCTGGAAACACCATATATTTT.

V and J are TRBV11-2 and TRBJ1-3; TRBD1 matches at 9 bases. Losses at the gene ends were 5 bases for V and 0 bases for J; bases not matched to a gene: 8. The length of the CDR3 is 17 residues. Germline values: CDR1 SGHAT, CDR2 FQNNGV. CDR3 residues: CASSPGTGTSSGNTIYF. The CDR3, as DNA: TGTGCCAGCAGCCCAGGGACAGGGACAAGCTCTGGAAACACCATATATTTT.

This clone was counted between two and nine times. This chain connects TRBV5-6 to TRBJ1-5; D perhaps matches TRBD1 (5 bases). The CDR3 runs 14 residues. V lost 1 base to trimming and J lost 7 bases, with 12 bases between them. The germline gives CDR1 SGHDT, CDR2 YYEEEE. This chain's CDR3 is CASSLLGEEQPQHF. The DNA for the CDR3 is TGTGCCAGCAGCTTGTTAGGGGAGGAACAGCCCCAGCATTTT.

This chain joins TRBV24-1 and TRBJ1-3, with TRBD1 as a possible D gene (6 bases). The CDR3 contains 15 residues. V was clipped by 3 bases and J by 2 bases, with 10 bases between them. Germline V CDR1 and CDR2: KGHDR, SFDVKD. The CDR3 loop reads CATSDPGGTGNTIYF. In nucleotides, the CDR3 is TGTGCCACCAGTGATCCCGGGGGCACTGGAAACACCATATATTTT.

This chain joins TRBV9 and TRBJ1-3; D not certain. The V gene's germline CDR1 is SGDLS and CDR2 YYNGEE. CDR3 length: 16 residues. The V end lost 0 bases, the J end lost 0 bases, and 10 bases lay between the germline ends. CDR3 sequence (DNA): TGTGCCAGCAGCGTAGCCCCCGTTGGCTCTGGAAACACCATATATTTT. It encodes CASSVAPVGSGNTIYF.

The chain carries TRBV15 and TRBJ1-2; D is ambiguous. Trimming pared 6 bases from V and 3 bases from J, leaving 14 bases between. In germline, CDR1 is LNHNV, CDR2 YYDKDF (reference sequence). The CDR3 runs to 14 residues. The CDR3 region is CATRPGRGDYGYTF. The CDR3, as DNA: TGTGCCACCAGGCCCGGGCGGGGTGACTATGGCTACACCTTC.

J is TRBJ2-5 and V is TRBV5-1, with D possibly matching TRBD2 (5 bases). The CDR3 covers 13 residues. Germline CDR1 and CDR2: SGHRS and YFSETQ. V was clipped by 4 bases and J by 1 base, with 8 bases between them. The CDR3 sequence: CASSLDFQETQYF. The CDR3 DNA follows: TGCGCCAGCAGCCTGGACTTCCAAGAGACCCAGTACTTC.

This rearrangement joins TRBV29-1 to TRBJ1-2, with D uncertain. CDR1 is SQVTM and CDR2 is ANQGSEA in the germline V gene. V lost 3 bases to trimming and J lost 2 bases, with 7 bases between them. The CDR3 loop spans 12 amino acids. The chain's CDR3 is CSVETENYGYTF. The CDR3 DNA follows: TGCAGCGTTGAGACGGAGAACTATGGCTACACCTTC.

This sequence joins TRBV9 and TRBJ2-2, with D perhaps matching TRBD2 (5 bases). This CDR3 spans 14 amino acids. Germline V gives CDR1 SGDLS, CDR2 YYNGEE. The V and J ends lost 0 bases and 4 bases respectively, with 7 bases between them. The CDR3 loop is CASSVASSTGELFF. CDR3 DNA sequence: TGTGCCAGCAGCGTAGCTAGCTCCACCGGGGAGCTGTTTTTT.

This clone turned up a few times. J is TRBJ1-1 and V is TRBV6-2 or TRBV6-3; perhaps TRBD1 as D (5 bases). Germline V gene sequence: CDR1 MNHEY, CDR2 SVGEGT. The V and J ends lost 0 bases and 3 bases respectively, with 11 bases between them. This CDR3 has 15 residues. Here the CDR3 reads CASSYSAGRDTEAFF. CDR3 coding DNA: TGTGCCAGCAGTTACTCGGCAGGGAGGGACACTGAAGCTTTCTTT.

The chain employs TRBV5-1 and TRBJ2-1, with TRBD1 matching over 7 bases. The CDR3 is 15 residues long. V trimming: 4 bases; J trimming: 5 bases; junction bases outside the gene matches: 9. Per the germline V gene, CDR1 is SGHRS and CDR2 is YFSETQ. The CDR3 DNA follows: TGCGCCAGCAGCCCCTGGACAGGTATCAACAATGAGCAGTTCTTC. Translation gives CASSPWTGINNEQFF.

The rearrangement links TRBV12-3 or TRBV12-4 to TRBJ2-5; unclear D gene. Trimming shortened V by 6 bases and J by 2 bases, and 4 bases separated the two germline ends. CDR3 length: 11 residues. Here the CDR3 DNA reads TGTGCCAGCAGATATCAAGAGACCCAGTACTTC. This codes for CASRYQETQYF.

The chain recombines TRBV6-6 with TRBJ2-7; 7 bases are a match to TRBD1. The V gene's germline CDR1 is MNHNY and CDR2 SVGAGI (reference sequence). This CDR3 contains 12 residues. V dropped 5 bases and J dropped 4; count of bases not matched to a gene: 2. The CDR3, as DNA: TGTGCCAGCAGTGTGGACAGGTACGAGCAGTACGTC. Protein product: CASSVDRYEQYV.

The chain recombines TRBV7-2 with TRBJ1-6; tentative D call: TRBD1 (5 bases). The CDR3 is 13 amino acids. V was clipped by 7 bases and J by 13 bases, with 17 bases between them. Germline V CDR1 and CDR2: SGHTA, FQGNSA. This CDR3 is CASTLTGFSPLHF. The CDR3 bases are TGTGCCAGCACCCTAACAGGTTTCTCCCCCCTCCACTTT.

The CDR3 spells CASSSGLRYGYTF. The CDR3 coding sequence is TGTGCCAGCAGCTCGGGACTCCGCTATGGCTACACCTTC. The chain carries TRBV12-3 or TRBV12-4 and TRBJ1-2; a possible D gene is TRBD1 (5 bases). The CDR3 has 13 residues. V was shortened by 6 bases and J by 4 bases, with 12 bases between the two germline ends.

The gene calls are TRBV5-1 and TRBJ2-3; TRBD2 matches 9 bases. The CDR3 contains 15 residues. In germline, CDR1 is SGHRS, CDR2 YFSETQ. J gave up 2 bases and V 3 bases, and 4 bases lay outside the gene matches. The CDR3 protein is CASSWGGGATDTQYF. CDR3 sequence (DNA): TGCGCCAGCAGCTGGGGCGGGGGGGCCACAGATACGCAGTATTTT.

The chain employs TRBV2 and TRBJ2-7; D is unresolved. V dropped 1 base and J dropped 6 bases, with 7 bases sitting between them. The V gene's germline CDR1 is SNHLY and CDR2 FYNNEI. The CDR3 length is 12 residues. The CDR3 sequence is CASSEGAAEQYV. The CDR3 DNA sequence: TGTGCCAGCAGTGAAGGTGCAGCCGAGCAGTACGTC.

The V gene is TRBV6-5, the J gene TRBJ2-1, with 7 bases that match TRBD1. Germline V gene lookup returns CDR1 MNHEY and CDR2 SVGAGI. CDR3 size: 15 residues. The ends lost 5 bases at V and 2 bases at J; junction bases unmatched: 6. In nucleotides, the CDR3 is TGTGCCAGCAGTCCTACAGGGGCCCCCTACAATGAGCAGTTCTTC. Residues: CASSPTGAPYNEQFF.

This clone showed up just a few times. The chain has TRBV3-1 (or the pseudogene TRBV3-2) and TRBJ1-3; TRBD1 aligns across 7 bases. Germline V gives CDR1 LGHDT, CDR2 YNNKEL (reference sequence). CDR3 size: 14 residues. V lost 4 bases to trimming and J lost 4 bases; unmatched junction nucleotides: 4. Written as DNA, the CDR3 is TGTGCCAGCAGCCCCGGACAGGCCGGAAACACCATATATTTT. This sequence encodes CASSPGQAGNTIYF.